These T cell receptor beta chains were read from a single sample in a study of regulatory T cells in long-lasting Graves disease. A single record per CDR3 protein comes from TCRdb applying MiXCR to the multiplex PCR reads. The sample holds hundreds of thousands of distinct CDR3 sequences, 25% to 35% seen once. The material was peripheral blood mononuclear cells (PBMCs), obtained when the disease was refractory, from a patient treated with antithyroid drugs. These receptor sequences come from a female donor with Graves disease. Both conserved end residues are part of each CDR3. The order of the fields is V gene, J gene, D gene, clone size, CDR3 protein, CDR3 DNA. The D gene is left open where the match is weak. The size field is filled for only some rows; it gives once, few, many or a size class.

TRBV20-1	TRBJ2-7	NA	NA	CSAKGNRGLSYEQYF	TGCAGTGCTAAGGGGAACAGGGGACTCTCCTACGAGCAGTACTTC
TRBV28	TRBJ1-5	NA	NA	CASSFGSSRGNQPQHF	TGTGCCAGCAGTTTTGGGTCATCGCGGGGTAATCAGCCCCAGCATTTT
TRBV7-2	TRBJ2-7	NA	NA	CASSLPGLAYEQYF	TGTGCCAGCAGCCTACCGGGGCTAGCCTACGAGCAGTACTTC
TRBV2	TRBJ1-1	NA	many	CASRAGPAAFF	TGTGCCAGCAGGGCAGGGCCAGCGGCTTTCTTT
TRBV3-1	TRBJ1-1	NA	NA	CASSQEVTPEAFF	TGTGCCAGCAGCCAAGAAGTGACCCCAGAAGCTTTCTTT
TRBV7-9	TRBJ2-7	NA	few	CASSLDPRMSSYEQYF	TGTGCCAGCAGCTTAGATCCCCGGATGAGCTCCTACGAGCAGTACTTC
TRBV7-9	TRBJ1-1	NA	NA	CASKLSGANTEAFF	TGTGCCAGCAAACTTTCGGGGGCCAACACTGAAGCTTTCTTT
TRBV28	TRBJ1-2	NA	NA	CASSKTGEALSNYGYTF	TGTGCCAGCAGTAAAACCGGGGAGGCTCTTTCTAACTATGGCTACACCTTC
TRBV6-2/TRBV6-3	TRBJ1-1	NA	NA	CASSYGNSINTEAFF	TGTGCCAGCAGTTACGGGAACAGCATCAACACTGAAGCTTTCTTT
TRBV5-1	TRBJ1-6	NA	few	CASSMGQVNSPLHF	TGCGCCAGCAGCATGGGACAAGTGAACTCACCCCTCCACTTT
TRBV6-1	TRBJ1-5	NA	NA	CASGETGYSQPQHF	TGTGCCAGCGGGGAAACAGGGTATAGTCAGCCCCAGCATTTT
TRBV2	TRBJ2-7	TRBD2	NA	CASAPPPGRASYEQYF	TGTGCCAGCGCACCCCCCCCGGGGAGGGCCTCCTACGAGCAGTACTTC
TRBV12-3/TRBV12-4	TRBJ1-6	NA	few	CASSLGRGPSPLHF	TGTGCCAGCAGTTTGGGCAGGGGACCTTCACCCCTCCACTTT
TRBV30	TRBJ1-2	NA	once	CAWSEFPGYGYTF	TGTGCCTGGAGTGAGTTCCCTGGCTATGGCTACACCTTC
TRBV11-2	TRBJ2-3	NA	NA	CASSPWGRSTDTQYF	TGTGCCAGCAGCCCCTGGGGTAGAAGCACAGATACGCAGTATTTT
TRBV5-4	TRBJ1-1	NA	NA	CASSVGPGGVTEAFF	TGTGCCAGCAGCGTAGGGCCCGGGGGGGTCACTGAAGCTTTCTTT
TRBV12-3/TRBV12-4	TRBJ1-4	NA	NA	CASSPPRSTNEKLFF	TGTGCCAGCAGTCCACCCCGCAGTACTAATGAAAAACTGTTTTTT
TRBV9	TRBJ1-1	NA	NA	CASSVVMQGKTEAFF	TGTGCCAGCAGCGTAGTTATGCAGGGTAAGACTGAAGCTTTCTTT
TRBV13	TRBJ1-1	NA	many	CASSGMNTEAFF	TGTGCCAGCAGTGGGATGAACACTGAAGCTTTCTTT
TRBV2	TRBJ2-1	NA	NA	CASSEARGSEQFF	TGTGCCAGCAGTGAAGCGCGGGGAAGCGAGCAGTTCTTC